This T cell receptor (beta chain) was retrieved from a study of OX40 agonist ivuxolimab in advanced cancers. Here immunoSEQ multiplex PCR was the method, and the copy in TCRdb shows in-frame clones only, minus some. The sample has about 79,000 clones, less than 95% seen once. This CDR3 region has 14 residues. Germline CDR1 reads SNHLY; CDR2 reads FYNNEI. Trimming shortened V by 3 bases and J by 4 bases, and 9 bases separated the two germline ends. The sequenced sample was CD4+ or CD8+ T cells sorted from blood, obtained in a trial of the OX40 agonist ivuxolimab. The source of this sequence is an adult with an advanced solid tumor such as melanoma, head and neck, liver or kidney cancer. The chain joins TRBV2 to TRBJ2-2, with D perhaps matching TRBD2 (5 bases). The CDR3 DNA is TGTGCCAGCAGTGAGGAGACTACCACCGGGGAGCTGTTTTTT. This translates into CASSEETTTGELFF.